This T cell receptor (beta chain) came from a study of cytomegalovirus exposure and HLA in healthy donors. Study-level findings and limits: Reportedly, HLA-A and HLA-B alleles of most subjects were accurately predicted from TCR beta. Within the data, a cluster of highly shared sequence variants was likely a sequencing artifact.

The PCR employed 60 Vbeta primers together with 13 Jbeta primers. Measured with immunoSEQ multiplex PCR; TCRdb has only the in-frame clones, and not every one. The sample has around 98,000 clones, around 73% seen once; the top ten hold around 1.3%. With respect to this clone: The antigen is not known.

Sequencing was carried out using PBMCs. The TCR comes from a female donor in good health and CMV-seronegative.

Here the CDR3 reads CASSQGTTPLEQYF. In nucleotides, the CDR3 is TGTGCCAGCAGTCAAGGGACTACGCCTCTCGAGCAGTACTTC. The J gene is TRBJ2-7, the V gene TRBV27; 7 bases align to TRBD2. V was clipped by 5 bases and J by 6 bases; unmatched bases: 10. Germline lookup yields CDR1 MNHEY and CDR2 SMNVEV (reference sequence). The CDR3 extends over 14 amino acids.